This is a list of T cell receptor beta chains from one sample in a study of low-dose radiotherapy and immunotherapy resistance in tumors. One entry per CDR3 protein results from TCRdb running MiXCR on the reads. The repertoire consists of 64,000 or so distinct CDR3 sequences, with 31% occurring once and the leading ten covering 11%. The specimen comprised PBMCs, sampled before treatment. The receptor set was obtained from a female donor with ovarian cancer. The CDR3 runs from the conserved cysteine through the conserved F or W. The D gene is left open where the match is weak. The size entry is marked missing in some rows and otherwise reads once, few, many or a size class.

V: TRBV2; size: many; J: TRBJ2-2; D: TRBD2; CDR3: CASRGLAGPGTGELFF
V: TRBV18; size: many; J: TRBJ2-2; D: .; CDR3: CASSPASGTGELFF
V: TRBV10-3; size: many; J: TRBJ2-2; D: .; CDR3: CAISEEADTGELFF
V: TRBV12-3/TRBV12-4; size: many; J: TRBJ1-2; D: TRBD1; CDR3: CASSLVGDRGNYGYTF
V: TRBV25-1; size: many; J: TRBJ1-5; D: .; CDR3: CARSVGQNNQPQHF
V: TRBV6-1; size: .; J: TRBJ1-1; D: TRBD1; CDR3: CASTQGATGNTEAFF
V: TRBV29-1; size: .; J: TRBJ2-7; D: .; CDR3: CSVRFSYEQYF
V: TRBV7-2; size: few; J: TRBJ2-7; D: TRBD2; CDR3: CASSLALAGFSYEQYF
V: TRBV30; size: many; J: TRBJ2-5; D: TRBD2; CDR3: CASTGAGGPVGETQYF
V: TRBV6-2/TRBV6-3; size: many; J: TRBJ2-2; D: .; CDR3: CASSLVPKAELFF
V: TRBV4-2; size: .; J: TRBJ2-7; D: TRBD1; CDR3: CASSQDPAGTGDNEQYF
V: TRBV20-1; size: .; J: TRBJ2-4; D: .; CDR3: CSAQGQGQISKNIQYF
V: TRBV4-2; size: few; J: TRBJ2-7; D: .; CDR3: CASSQFPSYEQYF
V: TRBV11-3; size: .; J: TRBJ2-7; D: .; CDR3: CASSFGTPSSYEQYF
V: TRBV19; size: many; J: TRBJ2-6; D: TRBD2; CDR3: CASTPGGAPGANVLTF
V: TRBV13; size: .; J: TRBJ2-1; D: .; CDR3: CASSIYLCSVDSGTSYNEQFF
V: TRBV25-1; size: many; J: TRBJ2-3; D: .; CDR3: CASSEYRGGTDTQYF